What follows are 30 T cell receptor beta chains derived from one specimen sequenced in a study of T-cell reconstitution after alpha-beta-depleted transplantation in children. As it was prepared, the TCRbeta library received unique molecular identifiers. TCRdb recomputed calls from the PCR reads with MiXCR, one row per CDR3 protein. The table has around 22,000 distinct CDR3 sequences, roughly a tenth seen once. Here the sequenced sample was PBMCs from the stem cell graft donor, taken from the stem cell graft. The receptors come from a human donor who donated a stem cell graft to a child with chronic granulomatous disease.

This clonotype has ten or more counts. The CDR3 bases are TGCAGTGCCCCCGTTGGGCCCTTGGGGTATAATTCACCCCTCCACTTT. This translates into CSAPVGPLGYNSPLHF. The chain has TRBV20-1 and TRBJ1-6; unclear D gene. V shed 6 bases and J shed 4 bases, with 19 bases lying between them. The CDR3 length is 16 residues. Germline assignment: CDR1 DFQATT and CDR2 SNEGSKA (reference sequence).

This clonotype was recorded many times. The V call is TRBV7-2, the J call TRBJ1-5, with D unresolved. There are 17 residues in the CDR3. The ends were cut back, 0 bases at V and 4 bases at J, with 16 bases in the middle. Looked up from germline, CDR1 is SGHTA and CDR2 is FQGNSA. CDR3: CASSLAAWGGRNQPQHF. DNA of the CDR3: TGTGCCAGCAGCTTAGCGGCCTGGGGAGGGAGGAATCAGCCCCAGCATTTT. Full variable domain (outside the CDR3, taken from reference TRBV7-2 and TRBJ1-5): GAGVSQSPSNKVTEKGKDVELRCDPISGHTALYWYRQSLGQGLEFLIYFQGNSAPDKSGLPSDRFSAERTGGSVSTLTIQRTQQEDSAVYLCASSLAAWGGRNQPQHFGDGTRLSIL.

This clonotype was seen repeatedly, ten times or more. The chain's CDR3 is CASSGGPNTGELFF. The CDR3, as DNA: TGTGCCAGCAGTGGGGGACCCAACACCGGGGAGCTGTTTTTT. V and J are TRBV9 and TRBJ2-2; the D gene could be TRBD1 or TRBD2 (5 bases each). Between the trimmed V and J ends, which lost 5 bases and 2 bases, there was a span of 10 bases. CDR3 size: 14 residues. The germline V gene has CDR1 SGDLS and CDR2 YYNGEE. Using reference TRBV9 and TRBJ2-2 for the parts outside the CDR3, the full variable domain is DSGVTQTPKHLITATGQRVTLRCSPRSGDLSVYWYQQSLDQGLQFLIQYYNGEERAKGNILERFSAQQFPDLHSELNLSSLELGDSALYFCASSGGPNTGELFFGEGSRLTVL.

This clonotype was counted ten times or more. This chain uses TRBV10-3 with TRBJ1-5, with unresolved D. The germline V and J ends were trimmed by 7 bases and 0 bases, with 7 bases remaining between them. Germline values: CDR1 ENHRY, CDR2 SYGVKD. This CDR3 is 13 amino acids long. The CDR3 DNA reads TGTGCCATCATGGAGGATAGCAATCAGCCCCAGCATTTT. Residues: CAIMEDSNQPQHF.

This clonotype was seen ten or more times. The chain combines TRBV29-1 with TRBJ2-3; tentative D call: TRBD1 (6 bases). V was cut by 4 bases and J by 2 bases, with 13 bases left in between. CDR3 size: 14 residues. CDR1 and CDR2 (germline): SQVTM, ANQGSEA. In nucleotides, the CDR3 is TGCAGCGTTGGGCAGGGGATAACCACAGATACGCAGTATTTT. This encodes CSVGQGITTDTQYF.

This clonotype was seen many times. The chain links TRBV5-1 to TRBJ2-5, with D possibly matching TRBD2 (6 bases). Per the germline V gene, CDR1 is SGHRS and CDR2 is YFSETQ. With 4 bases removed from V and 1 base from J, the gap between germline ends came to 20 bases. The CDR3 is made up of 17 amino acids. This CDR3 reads CASSLARTNPRQETQYF. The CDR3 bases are TGCGCCAGCAGCCTAGCTCGGACTAACCCACGCCAAGAGACCCAGTACTTC.

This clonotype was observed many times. CDR3 in amino acids: CASSWEGGEQYF. The CDR3 DNA reads TGTGCCAGCAGTTGGGAGGGGGGTGAGCAGTACTTC. J is TRBJ2-7 and V is TRBV28; the D gene is possibly TRBD2 (7 bases). The CDR3 covers 12 residues. V was shortened by 4 bases and J by 7 bases, with 11 bases between the two germline ends. The germline CDR1 and CDR2 sequences are MDHEN and SYDVKM.

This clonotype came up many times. The CDR3: CASSSAGTGIYEQYF. The CDR3 nucleotides read TGTGCCAGCAGCTCAGCCGGGACAGGGATCTACGAGCAGTACTTC. The chain couples TRBV5-6 to TRBJ2-7; 9 positions match TRBD1. The V segment lost 3 bases and the J segment 3 bases; nucleotides outside the gene matches: 7. The V gene's germline CDR1 is SGHDT and CDR2 YYEEEE. CDR3 size: 15 residues.

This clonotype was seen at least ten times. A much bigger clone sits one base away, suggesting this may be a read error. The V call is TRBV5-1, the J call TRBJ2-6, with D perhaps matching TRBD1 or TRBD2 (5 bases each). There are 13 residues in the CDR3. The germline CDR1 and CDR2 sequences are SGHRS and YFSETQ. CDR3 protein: CASSSTGANGLTF. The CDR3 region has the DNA TGCGCCAGCAGCTCTACCGGGGCCAACGGCCTGACTTTC. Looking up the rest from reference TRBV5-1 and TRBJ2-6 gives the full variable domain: KAGVTQTPRYLIKTRGQQVTLSCSPISGHRSVSWYQQTPGQGLQFLFEYFSETQRNKGNFPGRFSGRQFSNSRSEMNVSTLELGDSALYLCASSSTGANGLTFGAGSRLTVL.

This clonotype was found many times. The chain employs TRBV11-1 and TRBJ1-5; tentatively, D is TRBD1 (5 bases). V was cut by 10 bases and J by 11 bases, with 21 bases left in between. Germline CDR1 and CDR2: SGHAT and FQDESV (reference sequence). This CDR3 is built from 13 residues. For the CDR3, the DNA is TGTGCCAACCGGGACCCTTCGATCAAGGCCCAGCATTTT. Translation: CANRDPSIKAQHF.

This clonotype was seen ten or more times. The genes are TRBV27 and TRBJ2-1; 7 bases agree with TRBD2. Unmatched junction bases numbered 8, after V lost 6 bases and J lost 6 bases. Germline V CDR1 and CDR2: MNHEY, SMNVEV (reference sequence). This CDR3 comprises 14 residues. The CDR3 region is CASSDSTSVNEQFF. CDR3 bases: TGTGCCAGCAGCGATTCCACTAGCGTCAATGAGCAGTTCTTC.

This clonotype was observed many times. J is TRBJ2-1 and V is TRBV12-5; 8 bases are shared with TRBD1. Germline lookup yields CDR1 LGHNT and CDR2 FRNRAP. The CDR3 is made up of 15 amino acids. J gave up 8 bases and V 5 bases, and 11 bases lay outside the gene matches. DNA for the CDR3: TGTGCTAGTGGTATCGGACAGGGCGGGATTGATGAGCAGTTCTTC. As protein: CASGIGQGGIDEQFF. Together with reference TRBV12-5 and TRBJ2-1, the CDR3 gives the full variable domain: DARVTQTPRHKVTEMGQEVTMRCQPILGHNTVFWYRQTMMQGLELLAYFRNRAPLDDSGMPKDRFSAEMPDATLATLKIQPSEPRDSAVYFCASGIGQGGIDEQFFGPGTRLTVL.

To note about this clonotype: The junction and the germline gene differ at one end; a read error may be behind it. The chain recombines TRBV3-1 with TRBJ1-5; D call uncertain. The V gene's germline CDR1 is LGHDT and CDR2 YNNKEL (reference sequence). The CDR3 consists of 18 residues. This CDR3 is CACSQDSSAGINNQPQHF. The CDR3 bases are TGTGCCTGCAGCCAAGATAGTTCGGCAGGAATAAACAATCAGCCCCAGCATTTT.

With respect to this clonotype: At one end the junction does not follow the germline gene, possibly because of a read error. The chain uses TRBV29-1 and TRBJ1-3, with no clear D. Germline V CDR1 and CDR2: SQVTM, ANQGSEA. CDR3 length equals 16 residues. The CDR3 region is CSVEDWDRRSGNTIYF. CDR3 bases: TGCAGCGTTGAAGATTGGGATCGGCGCTCTGGAAACACCATATATTTC.

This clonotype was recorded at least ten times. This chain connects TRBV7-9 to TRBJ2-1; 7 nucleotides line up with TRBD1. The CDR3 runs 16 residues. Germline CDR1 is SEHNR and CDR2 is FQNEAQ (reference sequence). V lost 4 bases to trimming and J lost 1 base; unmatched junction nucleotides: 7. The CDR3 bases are TGTGCCAGCAGCTCGAGGGACAGCGAATCCTACAATGAGCAGTTCTTC. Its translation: CASSSRDSESYNEQFF.

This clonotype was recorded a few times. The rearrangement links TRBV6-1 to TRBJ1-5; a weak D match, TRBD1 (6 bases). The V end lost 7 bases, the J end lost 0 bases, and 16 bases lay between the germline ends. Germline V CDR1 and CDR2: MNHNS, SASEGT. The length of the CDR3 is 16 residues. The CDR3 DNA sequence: TGTGCCAGCAAATTCCGGGACACCCTTAGCAATCAGCCCCAGCATTTT. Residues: CASKFRDTLSNQPQHF.

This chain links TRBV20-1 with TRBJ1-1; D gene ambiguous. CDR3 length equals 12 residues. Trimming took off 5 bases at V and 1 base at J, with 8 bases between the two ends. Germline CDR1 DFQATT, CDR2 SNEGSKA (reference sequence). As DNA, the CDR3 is TGCAGTGCTCTGGACGGGAACACTGAAGCTTTCTTT. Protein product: CSALDGNTEAFF.

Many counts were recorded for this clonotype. The chain's CDR3 is CSARPKQEIGNTIYF. DNA for the CDR3: TGCAGTGCTAGACCGAAACAGGAGATTGGAAACACCATATATTTT. J is TRBJ1-3 and V is TRBV20-1; D possibly corresponds to TRBD1 (5 bases). Trimming stripped 2 bases from V and 3 bases from J, with 14 bases between. Germline loops: CDR1 DFQATT, CDR2 SNEGSKA (reference sequence). The CDR3 runs 15 residues.

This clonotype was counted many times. The CDR3 loop is CSVEWGVRNTEAFF. CDR3 DNA: TGCAGCGTTGAATGGGGGGTGAGGAACACTGAAGCTTTCTTT. V usage is TRBV29-1 and J usage is TRBJ1-1, with TRBD1 as a possible D gene (5 bases). The CDR3 contains 14 residues. Germline V lookup: CDR1 SQVTM, CDR2 ANQGSEA. With 2 bases removed from V and 1 base from J, the gap between germline ends came to 11 bases.

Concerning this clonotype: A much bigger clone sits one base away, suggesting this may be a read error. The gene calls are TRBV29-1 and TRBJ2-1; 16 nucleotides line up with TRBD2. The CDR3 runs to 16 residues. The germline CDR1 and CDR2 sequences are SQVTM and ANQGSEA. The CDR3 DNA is TGCAGCGGGGGACTAGCGGGGGGGAGCTCCTACAATGCGCAGTTCTTC. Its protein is CSGGLAGGSSYNAQFF.

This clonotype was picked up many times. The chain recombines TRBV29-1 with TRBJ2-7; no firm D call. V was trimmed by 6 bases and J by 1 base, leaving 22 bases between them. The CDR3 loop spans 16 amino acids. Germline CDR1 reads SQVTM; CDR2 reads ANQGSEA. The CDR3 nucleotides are TGCAGCGTCCAATCATTCAGCCGGGCTACATCCTACGAGCAGTACTTC. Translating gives CSVQSFSRATSYEQYF.

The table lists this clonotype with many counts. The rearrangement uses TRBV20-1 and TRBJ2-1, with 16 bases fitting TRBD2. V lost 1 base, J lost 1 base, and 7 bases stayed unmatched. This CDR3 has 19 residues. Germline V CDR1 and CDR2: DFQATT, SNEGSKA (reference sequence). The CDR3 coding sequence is TGCAGTGCTAGAGTAACGGGACTAGCGGGAGGGCCTTCCTACAATGAGCAGTTCTTC. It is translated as CSARVTGLAGGPSYNEQFF.

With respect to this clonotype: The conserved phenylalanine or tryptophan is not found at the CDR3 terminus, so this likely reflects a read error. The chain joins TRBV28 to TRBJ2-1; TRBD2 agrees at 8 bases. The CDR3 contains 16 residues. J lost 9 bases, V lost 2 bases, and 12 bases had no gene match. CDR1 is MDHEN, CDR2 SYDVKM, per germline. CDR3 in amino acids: CASSLITRGGRREQFL. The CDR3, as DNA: TGTGCCAGCAGTTTAATTACTCGCGGGGGGAGGCGTGAGCAGTTCTTG.

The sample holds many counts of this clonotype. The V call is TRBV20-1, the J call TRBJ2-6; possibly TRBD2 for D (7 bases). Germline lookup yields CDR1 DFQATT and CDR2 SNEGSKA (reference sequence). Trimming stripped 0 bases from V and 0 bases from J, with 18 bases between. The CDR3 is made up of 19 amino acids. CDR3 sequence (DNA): TGCAGTGCTAGAGAGGGGGGGGCTCTAACCCTCTCTGGGGCCAACGTCCTGACTTTC. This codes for CSAREGGALTLSGANVLTF.

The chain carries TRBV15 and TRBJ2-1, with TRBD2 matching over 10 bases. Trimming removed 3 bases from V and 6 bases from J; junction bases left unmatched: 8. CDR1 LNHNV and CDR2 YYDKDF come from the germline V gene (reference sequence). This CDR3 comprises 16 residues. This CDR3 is CATSRPSGSGANEQFF. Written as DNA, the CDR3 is TGTGCCACCAGCAGGCCTAGCGGGAGCGGGGCCAATGAGCAGTTCTTC.

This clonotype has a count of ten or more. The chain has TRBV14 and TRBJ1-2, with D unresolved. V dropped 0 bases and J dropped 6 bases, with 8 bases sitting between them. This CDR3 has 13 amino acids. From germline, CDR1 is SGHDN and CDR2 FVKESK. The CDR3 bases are TGTGCCAGCAGCCAAGATCGGAGGGATGGCTACACCTTC. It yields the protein CASSQDRRDGYTF.

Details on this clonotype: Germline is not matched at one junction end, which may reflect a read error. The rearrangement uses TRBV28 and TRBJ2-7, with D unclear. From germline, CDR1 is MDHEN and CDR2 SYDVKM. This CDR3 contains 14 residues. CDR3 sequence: CATSLPVALGEQYF. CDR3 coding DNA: TGTGCCACCAGTTTACCGGTCGCCTTAGGCGAGCAGTACTTC.

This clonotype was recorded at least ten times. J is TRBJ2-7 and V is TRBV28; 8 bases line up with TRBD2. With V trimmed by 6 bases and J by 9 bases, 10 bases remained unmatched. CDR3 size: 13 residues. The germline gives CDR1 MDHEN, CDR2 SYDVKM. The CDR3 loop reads CASSQRGPNGQYF. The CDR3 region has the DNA TGTGCCAGCAGCCAGCGGGGGCCAAACGGGCAGTACTTC.

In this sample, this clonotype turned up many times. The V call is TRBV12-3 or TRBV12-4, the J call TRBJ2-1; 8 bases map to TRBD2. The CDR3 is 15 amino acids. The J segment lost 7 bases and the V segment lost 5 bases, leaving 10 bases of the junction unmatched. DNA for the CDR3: TGTGCCAGCAGTAGGGGGGGGACTAGTAGGAATGAGCAGTTCTTC. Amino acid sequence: CASSRGGTSRNEQFF.

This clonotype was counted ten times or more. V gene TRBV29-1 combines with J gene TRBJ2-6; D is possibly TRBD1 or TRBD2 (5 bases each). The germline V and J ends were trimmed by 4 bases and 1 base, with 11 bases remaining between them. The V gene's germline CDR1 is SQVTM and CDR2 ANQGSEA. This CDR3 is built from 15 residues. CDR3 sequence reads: CSVAGARSGANVLTF. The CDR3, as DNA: TGCAGCGTTGCCGGGGCCCGATCTGGGGCCAACGTCCTGACTTTC.